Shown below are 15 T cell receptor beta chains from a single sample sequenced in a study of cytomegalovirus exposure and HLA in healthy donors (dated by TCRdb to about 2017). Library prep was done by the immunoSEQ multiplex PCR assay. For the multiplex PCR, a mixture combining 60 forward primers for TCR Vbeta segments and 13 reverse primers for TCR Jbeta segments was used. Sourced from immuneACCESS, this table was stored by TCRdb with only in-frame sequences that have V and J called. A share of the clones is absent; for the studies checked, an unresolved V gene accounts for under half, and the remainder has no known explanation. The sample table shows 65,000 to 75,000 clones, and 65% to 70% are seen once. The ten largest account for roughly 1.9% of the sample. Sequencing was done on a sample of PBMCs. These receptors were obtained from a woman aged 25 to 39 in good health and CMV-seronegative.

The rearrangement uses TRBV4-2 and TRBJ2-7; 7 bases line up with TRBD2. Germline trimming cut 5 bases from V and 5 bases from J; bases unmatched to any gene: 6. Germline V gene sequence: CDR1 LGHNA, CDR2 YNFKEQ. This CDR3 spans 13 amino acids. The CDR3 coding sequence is TGTGCCAGCAGCTTGGGGAGCGGGGACGAGCAGTACTTC. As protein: CASSLGSGDEQYF.

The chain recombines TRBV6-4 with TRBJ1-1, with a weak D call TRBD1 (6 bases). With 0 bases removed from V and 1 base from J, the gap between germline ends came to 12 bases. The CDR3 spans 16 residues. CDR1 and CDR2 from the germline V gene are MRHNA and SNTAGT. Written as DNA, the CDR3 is TGTGCCAGCAGTGACTCCTACAGGGTTAAGAACACTGAAGCTTTCTTT. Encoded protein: CASSDSYRVKNTEAFF.

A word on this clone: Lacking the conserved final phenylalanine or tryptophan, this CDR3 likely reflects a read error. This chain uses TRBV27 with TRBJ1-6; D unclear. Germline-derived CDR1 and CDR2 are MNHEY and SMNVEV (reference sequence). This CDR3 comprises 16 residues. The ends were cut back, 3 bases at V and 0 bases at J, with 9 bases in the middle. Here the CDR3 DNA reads TGTGCCAGCAGTTTTGCCACGAGCTCCTATAATTCACCCCTCCACCTT. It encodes CASSFATSSYNSPLHL.

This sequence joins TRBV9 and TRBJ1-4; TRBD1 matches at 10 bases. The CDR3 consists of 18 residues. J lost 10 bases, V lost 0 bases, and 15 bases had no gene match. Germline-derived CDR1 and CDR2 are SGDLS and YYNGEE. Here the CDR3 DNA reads TGTGCCAGCAGCGTAGCCCGGGGCCCTGCCGGACAGGGGGGAAAACTGTTTTTT. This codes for CASSVARGPAGQGGKLFF.

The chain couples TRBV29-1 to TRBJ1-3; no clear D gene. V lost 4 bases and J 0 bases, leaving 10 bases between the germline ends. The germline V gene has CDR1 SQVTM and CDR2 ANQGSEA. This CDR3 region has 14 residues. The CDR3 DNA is TGCAGCGTTGTTCATTCGAGCTCTGGAAACACCATATATTTT. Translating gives CSVVHSSSGNTIYF.

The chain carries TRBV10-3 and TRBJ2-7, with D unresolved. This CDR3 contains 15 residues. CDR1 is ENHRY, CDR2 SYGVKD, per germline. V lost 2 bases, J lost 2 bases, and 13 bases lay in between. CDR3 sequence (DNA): TGTGCCATCAGTGAGACGCGAAAGTCGGCCTACGAGCAGTACTTC. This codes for CAISETRKSAYEQYF.

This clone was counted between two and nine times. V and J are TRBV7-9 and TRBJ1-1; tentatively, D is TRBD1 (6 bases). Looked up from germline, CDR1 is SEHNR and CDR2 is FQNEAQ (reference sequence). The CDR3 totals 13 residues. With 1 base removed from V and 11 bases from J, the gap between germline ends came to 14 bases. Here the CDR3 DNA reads TGTGCCAGCAGCTTAGAGGGGGGGCGGGAGGCTTTCTTT. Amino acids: CASSLEGGREAFF.

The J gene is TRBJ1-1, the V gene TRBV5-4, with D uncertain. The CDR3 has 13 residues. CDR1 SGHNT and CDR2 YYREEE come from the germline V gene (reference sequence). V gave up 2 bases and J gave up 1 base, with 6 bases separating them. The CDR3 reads CASSFGKNTEAFF. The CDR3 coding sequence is TGTGCCAGCAGCTTTGGCAAGAACACTGAAGCTTTCTTT. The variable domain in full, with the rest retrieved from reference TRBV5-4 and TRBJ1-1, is ETGVTQSPTHLIKTRGQQVTLRCSSQSGHNTVSWYQQALGQGPQFIFQYYREEENGRGNFPPRFSGLQFPNYSSELNVNALELDDSALYLCASSFGKNTEAFFGQGTRLTVV.

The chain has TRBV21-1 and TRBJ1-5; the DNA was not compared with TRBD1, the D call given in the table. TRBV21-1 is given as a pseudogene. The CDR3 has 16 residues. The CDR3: CASSKRQGLENQPQHF. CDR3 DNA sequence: TGTGCCAGCAGCAAAAGACAGGGTCTGGAAAATCAGCCCCAGCATTTT.

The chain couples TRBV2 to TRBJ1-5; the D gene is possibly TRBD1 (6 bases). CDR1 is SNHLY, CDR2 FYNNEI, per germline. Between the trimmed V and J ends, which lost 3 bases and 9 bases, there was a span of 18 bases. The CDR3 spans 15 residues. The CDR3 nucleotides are TGTGCCAGCAGTGAGGATGCTCAGGGGTTCGGGCCCCAGCATTTT. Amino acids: CASSEDAQGFGPQHF. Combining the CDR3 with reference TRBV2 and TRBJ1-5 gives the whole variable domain EPEVTQTPSHQVTQMGQEVILRCVPISNHLYFYWYRQILGQKVEFLVSFYNNEISEKSEIFDDQFSVERPDGSNFTLKIRSTKLEDSAMYFCASSEDAQGFGPQHFGDGTRLSIL.

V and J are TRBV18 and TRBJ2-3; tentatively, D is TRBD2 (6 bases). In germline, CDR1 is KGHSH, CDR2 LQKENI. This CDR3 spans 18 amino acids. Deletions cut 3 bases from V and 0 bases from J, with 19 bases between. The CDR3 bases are TGTGCCAGCTCACCCACTCTCCTTGCGGGGCGAAGCACAGATACGCAGTATTTT. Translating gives CASSPTLLAGRSTDTQYF.

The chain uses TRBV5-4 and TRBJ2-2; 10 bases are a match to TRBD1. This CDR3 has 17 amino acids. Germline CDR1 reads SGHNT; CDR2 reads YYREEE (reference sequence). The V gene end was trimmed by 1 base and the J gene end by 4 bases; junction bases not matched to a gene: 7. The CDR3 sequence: CASSLRGTGVLTGELFF. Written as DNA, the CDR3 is TGTGCCAGCAGCTTGAGGGGGACAGGGGTCCTCACCGGGGAGCTGTTTTTT.

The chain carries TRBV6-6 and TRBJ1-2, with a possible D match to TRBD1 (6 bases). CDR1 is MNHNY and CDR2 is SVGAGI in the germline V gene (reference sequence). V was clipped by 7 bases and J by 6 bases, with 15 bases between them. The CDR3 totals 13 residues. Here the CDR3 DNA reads TGTGCCAGCAACACAGGGCGCGCTAATGGCTACACCTTC. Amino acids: CASNTGRANGYTF.

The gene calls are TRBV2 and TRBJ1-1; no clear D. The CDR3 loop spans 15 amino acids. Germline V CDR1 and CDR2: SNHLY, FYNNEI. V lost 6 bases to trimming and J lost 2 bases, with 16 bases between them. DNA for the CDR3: TGTGCCAGCAGCCTTTTTACGACACCAAACACTGAAGCTTTCTTT. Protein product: CASSLFTTPNTEAFF.

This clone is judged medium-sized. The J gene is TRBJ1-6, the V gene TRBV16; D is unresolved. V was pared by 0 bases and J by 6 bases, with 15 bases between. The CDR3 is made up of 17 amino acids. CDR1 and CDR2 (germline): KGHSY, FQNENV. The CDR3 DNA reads TGTGCCAGCAGCCAATCCAACCTAGGTACGGCTAATTCACCCCTCCACTTT. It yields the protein CASSQSNLGTANSPLHF.